This T cell receptor (beta chain) was obtained from a study of T-cell memory formation after mild COVID-19. Using its own MiXCR run on the 5' RACE reads, TCRdb lists one record per CDR3 protein. The sample carries about 140,000 distinct CDR3 sequences, 25% recorded once. V lost 6 bases, J lost 5 bases, and 5 bases stayed unmatched. The CDR3 length is 14 residues. Study-level results: There was a balanced CD4/CD8 profile in clones contracting day 15 to 85, and later expanders leaned CD4+.

This clonotype has just a few counts. Its antigen remains unidentified. The sequence was collected from an adult woman who had mild COVID-19 (a few samples of this study predate the infection). Cell type and time point are not known. V usage is TRBV12-3 or TRBV12-4 and J usage is TRBJ2-7, with 12 bases matching TRBD2. The sequenced material came from PBMCs or a T cell subset sorted from them (not recorded which). CDR3 DNA sequence: TGTGCCAGCAGCCCTAGCGGGGGGGCCCACGAGCAGTACTTC. Translated, it gives CASSPSGGAHEQYF.